This passage covers 2 T cell receptor beta chains from one sample sequenced in a study of CD8 T cells in Susac syndrome. A quantity of about 0.5 to 1 ug RNA underwent reverse transcription using random hexamers. TCRdb fed the immunoSEQ multiplex PCR reads into MiXCR, producing one record per CDR3 protein. The sample includes approximately 190,000 distinct CDR3 sequences, 85% to 95% of them seen just once. The specimen was CD8+ T cells from PBMCs. These receptors were taken from a human donor with Susac syndrome.

This clonotype has only one observation. The chain uses TRBV27 and TRBJ2-7; 10 positions agree with TRBD2. V lost 0 bases to trimming and J lost 5 bases; unmatched junction nucleotides: 4. This CDR3 comprises 15 residues. Germline V gene data show CDR1 as MNHEY and CDR2 as SMNVEV (reference sequence). DNA for the CDR3: TGTGCCAGCAGTTTATCGGCTAGCGGGAGTCACGAGCAGTACTTC. Encoded protein: CASSLSASGSHEQYF.

The chain carries TRBV12-3 or TRBV12-4 and TRBJ1-6, with TRBD1 as a possible D gene (6 bases). This CDR3 is 16 amino acids long. The V end was cut by 4 bases, the J end by 6 bases, with 16 bases between. The CDR3 region has the DNA TGTGCCAGCAGTTCAGCCCACAGGGAGACTAATTCACCCCTCCACTTT. Its translation: CASSSAHRETNSPLHF.